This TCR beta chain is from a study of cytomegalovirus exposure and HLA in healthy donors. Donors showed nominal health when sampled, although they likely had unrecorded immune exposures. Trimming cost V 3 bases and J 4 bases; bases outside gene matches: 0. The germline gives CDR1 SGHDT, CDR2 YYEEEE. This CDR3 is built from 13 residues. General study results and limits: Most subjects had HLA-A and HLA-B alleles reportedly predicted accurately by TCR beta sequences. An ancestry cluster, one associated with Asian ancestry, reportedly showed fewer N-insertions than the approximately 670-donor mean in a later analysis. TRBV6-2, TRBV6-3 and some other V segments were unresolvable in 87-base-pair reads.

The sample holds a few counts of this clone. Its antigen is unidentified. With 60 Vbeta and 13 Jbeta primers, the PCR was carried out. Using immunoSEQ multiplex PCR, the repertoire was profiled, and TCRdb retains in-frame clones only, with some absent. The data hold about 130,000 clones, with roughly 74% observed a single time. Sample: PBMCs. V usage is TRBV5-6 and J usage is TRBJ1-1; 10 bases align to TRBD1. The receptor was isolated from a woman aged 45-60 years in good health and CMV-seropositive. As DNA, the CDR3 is TGTGCCAGCAGCTGGGACAGGGGCACTGAAGCTTTCTTT. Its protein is CASSWDRGTEAFF.